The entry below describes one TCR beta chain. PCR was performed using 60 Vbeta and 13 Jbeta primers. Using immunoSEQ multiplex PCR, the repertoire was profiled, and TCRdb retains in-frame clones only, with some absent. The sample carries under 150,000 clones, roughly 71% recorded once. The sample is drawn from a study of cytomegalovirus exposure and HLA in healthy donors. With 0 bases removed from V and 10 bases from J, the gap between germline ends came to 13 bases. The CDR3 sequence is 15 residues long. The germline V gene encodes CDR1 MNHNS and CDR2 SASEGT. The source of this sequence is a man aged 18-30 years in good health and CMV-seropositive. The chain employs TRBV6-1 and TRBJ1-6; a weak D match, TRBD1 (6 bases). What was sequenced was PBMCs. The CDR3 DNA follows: TGTGCCAGCAGTGAAGCGGTAGGGGGTGGGTCACCCCTCCACTTT. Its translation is CASSEAVGGGSPLHF.